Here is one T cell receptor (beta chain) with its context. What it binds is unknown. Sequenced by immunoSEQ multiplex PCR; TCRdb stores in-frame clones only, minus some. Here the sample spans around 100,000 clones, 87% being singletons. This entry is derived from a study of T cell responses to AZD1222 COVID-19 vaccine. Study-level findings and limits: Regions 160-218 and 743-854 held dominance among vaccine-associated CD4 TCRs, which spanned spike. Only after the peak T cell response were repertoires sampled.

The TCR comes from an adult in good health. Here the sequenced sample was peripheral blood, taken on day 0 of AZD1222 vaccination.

CDR3 amino acids: CASSPDPSSTEAFF. The CDR3 DNA reads as TGTGCCAGCAGCCCTGACCCGTCGAGCACTGAAGCTTTCTTT. The chain is built from TRBV7-2 and TRBJ1-1; D gene ambiguous. Germline-derived CDR1 and CDR2 are SGHTA and FQGNSA. The CDR3 has 14 amino acids. V dropped 5 bases and J dropped 4 bases, with 14 bases sitting between them.